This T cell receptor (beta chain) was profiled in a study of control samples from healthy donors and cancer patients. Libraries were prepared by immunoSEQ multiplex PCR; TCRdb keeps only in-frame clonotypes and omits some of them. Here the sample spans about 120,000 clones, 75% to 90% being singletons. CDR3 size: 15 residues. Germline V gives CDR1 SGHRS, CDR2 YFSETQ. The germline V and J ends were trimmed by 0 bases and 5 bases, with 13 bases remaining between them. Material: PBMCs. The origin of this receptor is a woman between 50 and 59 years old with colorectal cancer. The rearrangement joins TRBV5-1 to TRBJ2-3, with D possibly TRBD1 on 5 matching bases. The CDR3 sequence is CASSLEGRVQDTQYF. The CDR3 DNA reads TGCGCCAGCAGCTTGGAGGGGCGCGTACAAGATACGCAGTATTTT.